Listed below are T cell receptor beta chains from one sample, sequenced in a study of OX40 agonist ivuxolimab in advanced cancers. Clones were sequenced by immunoSEQ multiplex PCR, and TCRdb holds only the in-frame ones, with some missing. The sample carries approximately 90,000 clones, more than 85% recorded once. Sequencing was performed on CD4+ or CD8+ T cells sorted from blood, taken in a trial of the OX40 agonist ivuxolimab. The receptors derive from an adult with an advanced solid tumor such as melanoma, head and neck, liver or kidney cancer. Both conserved end residues are part of each CDR3. D genes are given only for firm matches. The size of a clone is reported for some rows only, either as once, few or many, or as a class for expanded clones.

V: TRBV18
D: TRBD1
size: once
J: TRBJ2-5
DNA: TGTGCCAGCTCACCGAGCCGGGACAGGGGGCGTCCAGAGACCCAGTACTTC
CDR3: CASSPSRDRGRPETQYF

V: TRBV14
D: TRBD1
size: NA
J: TRBJ2-5
DNA: TGTGCCAGCAGCCCGAGACAGGGGCGAGAGACCCAGTACTTC
CDR3: CASSPRQGRETQYF

V: TRBV6-6
D: NA
size: NA
J: TRBJ2-4
DNA: TGTGCCAGCAGGGGAGGTGAAAACATTCAGTACTTC
CDR3: CASRGGENIQYF

V: TRBV6-5
D: TRBD2
size: NA
J: TRBJ2-5
DNA: TGTGCCAGCAGTTACTCGCTAGCGGGAGGGCAAGAGACCCAGTACTTC
CDR3: CASSYSLAGGQETQYF

V: TRBV6-5
D: NA
size: NA
J: TRBJ1-1
DNA: TGTGCCAGCAGCGAACAGGGAGGCTTTGAAGCTTTCTTT
CDR3: CASSEQGGFEAFF

V: TRBV5-1
D: TRBD2
size: NA
J: TRBJ2-2
DNA: TGCGCCAGCAGCCCTGGACTAGCGGGAAAGAACACCGGGGAGCTGTTTTTT
CDR3: CASSPGLAGKNTGELFF

V: TRBV11-2
D: TRBD1
size: once
J: TRBJ2-7
DNA: TGTGCCAGCAGCAATGCTGGGGACAGGGGGTCTTTTGGGGCCTACGAGCAGTACTTC
CDR3: CASSNAGDRGSFGAYEQYF

V: TRBV7-9
D: TRBD2
size: NA
J: TRBJ2-7
DNA: TGTGCCAGCAGCCCCCGACTAGCGGGGACCTACGAGCAGTACTTC
CDR3: CASSPRLAGTYEQYF

V: TRBV9
D: NA
size: few
J: TRBJ2-2
DNA: TGTGCCAGCAGCGTAGGAAGCGGGGAGCTGTTTTTT
CDR3: CASSVGSGELFF

V: TRBV5-8
D: NA
size: NA
J: TRBJ2-2
DNA: TGTGCCAGCAGTCTTCAGGGGCTTACCGGGGAGCTGTTTTTT
CDR3: CASSLQGLTGELFF

V: TRBV7-2
D: TRBD2
size: NA
J: TRBJ2-2
DNA: TGTGCCAGCAGCTTAGAACAGCCGGGACTAGCGTTTAACACCGGGGAGCTGTTTTTT
CDR3: CASSLEQPGLAFNTGELFF

V: TRBV6-4
D: NA
size: NA
J: TRBJ2-1
DNA: TGTGCCAGCAGTCTCTCCGGGACCGGGTCCTACAATGAGCAGTTCTTC
CDR3: CASSLSGTGSYNEQFF

V: TRBV7-2
D: TRBD2
size: NA
J: TRBJ2-1
DNA: TGTGCCAGCAGCCTTAGACTAGCGGGAGATAATGAGCAGTTCTTC
CDR3: CASSLRLAGDNEQFF

V: TRBV28
D: NA
size: NA
J: TRBJ2-2
DNA: TGTGCCACCCAAGCACAGGGTGAATCGGGGGAGCTGTTTTTT
CDR3: CATQAQGESGELFF

V: TRBV5-1
D: TRBD1
size: NA
J: TRBJ2-3
DNA: TGCGCCAGCCGGAACAGACAGGGGGACACAGATACGCAGTATTTT
CDR3: CASRNRQGDTDTQYF

V: TRBV5-1
D: NA
size: NA
J: TRBJ1-2
DNA: TGCGCCAGCGGGGCCGGCAACTATGGCTACACCTTC
CDR3: CASGAGNYGYTF

V: TRBV7-2
D: NA
size: NA
J: TRBJ1-4
DNA: TGTGCCAGCAGCTTAGACGGTGGTGAAAAACTGTTTTTT
CDR3: CASSLDGGEKLFF

V: TRBV18
D: NA
size: NA
J: TRBJ2-2
DNA: TGTGCCAGCTCACCAAGTGGAGGGACGGTCCTCGGGGAGCTGTTTTTT
CDR3: CASSPSGGTVLGELFF

V: TRBV7-2
D: NA
size: NA
J: TRBJ1-3
DNA: TGTGCCAGCATGGAAGGCTTCGGAAACACCATATATTTT
CDR3: CASMEGFGNTIYF

V: TRBV2
D: NA
size: NA
J: TRBJ1-1
DNA: TGTGCCAGCAGTGAAGGAGACAGAAACACTGAAGCTTTCTTT
CDR3: CASSEGDRNTEAFF

V: TRBV7-6
D: NA
size: NA
J: TRBJ2-2
DNA: TGTGCCAGCAGCTTACAGGGATTGAACACCGGGGAGCTGTTTTTT
CDR3: CASSLQGLNTGELFF

V: TRBV11-1
D: TRBD2
size: NA
J: TRBJ2-1
DNA: TGTGCCAGCAGCTTCGGGACTAGCCTCAATGAGCAGTTCTTC
CDR3: CASSFGTSLNEQFF

V: TRBV11-3
D: TRBD2
size: NA
J: TRBJ2-7
DNA: TGTGCCAGCAGCTTTAGCGGGAGGATCTACGAGCAGTACTTC
CDR3: CASSFSGRIYEQYF

V: TRBV14
D: NA
size: NA
J: TRBJ2-2
DNA: TGTGCCAGCAGCCAAGGGAGCGGGGAGCTGTTTTTT
CDR3: CASSQGSGELFF

V: TRBV6-6
D: NA
size: NA
J: TRBJ1-1
DNA: TGTGCCAGCAGTTCCTGGACTGAGATGAAAGCTTTCTTT
CDR3: CASSSWTEMKAFF

V: TRBV7-2
D: TRBD2
size: NA
J: TRBJ2-1
DNA: TGTGCCAGCAGCCTCGGACTAGGCGAGGGATCCTACAATGAGCAGTTCTTC
CDR3: CASSLGLGEGSYNEQFF

V: TRBV27
D: TRBD2
size: NA
J: TRBJ2-7
DNA: TGTGCCAGCAGTCTCTACCCTCCAACTAGCGGTGGCTACGAGCAGTACTTC
CDR3: CASSLYPPTSGGYEQYF

V: TRBV30
D: TRBD1
size: once
J: TRBJ2-7
DNA: TGTGCCTGGAGGCCGACCGGGACAGGGGGCGAGCAGTACTTC
CDR3: CAWRPTGTGGEQYF

V: TRBV18
D: NA
size: NA
J: TRBJ2-4
DNA: TGTGCCAGCTCACCACAAGAAGACAGCCCAGCCAAAAACATTCAGTACTTC
CDR3: CASSPQEDSPAKNIQYF

V: TRBV10-1
D: NA
size: once
J: TRBJ2-6
DNA: TGCGCCAGCAGTGAGTCAGATGGTGACACAGGTGACTCTGGGGCCAACGTCCTGACTTTC
CDR3: CASSESDGDTGDSGANVLTF

V: TRBV29-1
D: NA
size: NA
J: TRBJ1-3
DNA: TGCAGCGTTGAGGAGTTGTCTGGAAACACCATATATTTT
CDR3: CSVEELSGNTIYF

V: TRBV5-8
D: NA
size: NA
J: TRBJ1-2
DNA: TGTGCCAGCAGCCTAGCCTTCTATGGCTACACCTTC
CDR3: CASSLAFYGYTF

V: TRBV9
D: TRBD1
size: NA
J: TRBJ2-7
DNA: TGTGCCAGCAGCAAGCGACAGGGGGCTAACTACGAGCAGTACTTC
CDR3: CASSKRQGANYEQYF

V: TRBV7-8
D: TRBD1
size: NA
J: TRBJ1-5
DNA: TGTGCCAGCAGCTCACAGGGGAATAGCAATCAGCCCCAGCATTTT
CDR3: CASSSQGNSNQPQHF

V: TRBV27
D: NA
size: NA
J: TRBJ1-4
DNA: TGTGCCAGCAGTTTTACCGGGGGCGAAAAACTGTTTTTT
CDR3: CASSFTGGEKLFF

V: TRBV11-3
D: NA
size: few
J: TRBJ2-1
DNA: TGTGCCAGCAACCACCTCCCTTACAATGAGCAGTTCTTC
CDR3: CASNHLPYNEQFF

V: TRBV28
D: NA
size: NA
J: TRBJ1-3
DNA: TGTGCCAGCAGATCCCCGGGGGGCTCTGGAAACACCATATATTTT
CDR3: CASRSPGGSGNTIYF

V: TRBV2
D: TRBD2
size: once
J: TRBJ2-1
DNA: TGTGCCAGCAGTGAAATGGGAGCGGGAGGTTTTGAGCAGTTCTTC
CDR3: CASSEMGAGGFEQFF

V: TRBV7-8
D: NA
size: NA
J: TRBJ2-2
DNA: TGTGCCAGCAGCTTAAACAACCAGGGATTGTCCGGGGAGCTGTTTTTT
CDR3: CASSLNNQGLSGELFF

V: TRBV18
D: TRBD1
size: NA
J: TRBJ1-4
DNA: TGTGCCAGCTCCCTGTGGACAGGGGCGGATGAAAAACTGTTTTTT
CDR3: CASSLWTGADEKLFF

V: TRBV7-2
D: NA
size: NA
J: TRBJ2-3
DNA: TGTGCCATCGGGACCACAGATACGCAGTATTTT
CDR3: CAIGTTDTQYF

V: TRBV6-6
D: NA
size: NA
J: TRBJ2-1
DNA: TGTGCCAGCAATACCGCCGGGAACGCACTTTACAATGAGCAGTTCTTC
CDR3: CASNTAGNALYNEQFF

V: TRBV11-3
D: NA
size: NA
J: TRBJ2-1
DNA: TGTGCCAGCAGCTTAGCGGGAGAACTCGGTGAGCAGTTCTTC
CDR3: CASSLAGELGEQFF

V: TRBV9
D: TRBD1
size: NA
J: TRBJ2-5
DNA: TGTGCCAGCAGCGCTGGACAGGGGGGGTACGAGACCCAGTACTTC
CDR3: CASSAGQGGYETQYF

V: TRBV27
D: NA
size: NA
J: TRBJ2-6
DNA: TGTGCCAGCAGTTTTTCCGTCTCTGGGGCCAACGTCCTGACTTTC
CDR3: CASSFSVSGANVLTF